The entry below describes one TCR beta chain. Germline V gene lookup returns CDR1 SEHNR and CDR2 FQNEAQ (reference sequence). The CDR3 runs 15 residues. The trim removed 1 base at V and 3 bases at J, leaving 2 bases unmatched. These data belong to a study of immune evolution from preneoplasia to lung adenocarcinoma. The wider study: HLA loss of heterozygosity: about 7% AIS, around 16% MIA, about 32% ADC, none AAH.

After pathologic assessment, macro-dissection selected premalignant or tumor cells for extraction. The data were produced by immunoSEQ multiplex PCR, yet TCRdb's version contains in-frame clones alone and is incomplete. Of about 5,400 clones listed, about 90% are singletons. The gene calls are TRBV7-9 and TRBJ2-1, with TRBD1 matching 8 bases. This TCR was sampled from a person between 45 and 75 years old with lung adenocarcinoma. Sample: FFPE invasive lung adenocarcinoma tissue. The CDR3 DNA sequence: TGTGCCAGCAGCTTAGAGGGACAGGACTACAATGAGCAGTTCTTC. Its protein product is CASSLEGQDYNEQFF.